Reported below is one T cell receptor beta chain. The antigen is not known. The same CDR3 also results from other DNA sequences found in this sample. The data belong to a study of shared clonotypes between healthy human individuals. The overall study: A donor's plate count was three for CD4 naive and three for CD4 memory; CD8 naive had two and CD8 memory one.

The authors distributed each subset's genomic DNA evenly over several immunoSEQ plates. TCRdb keeps only in-frame clones here, not all; method: immunoSEQ multiplex PCR. Here the sample spans roughly 1,600,000 clones, approximately 98.5% being singletons. Points from the study as a whole: Large depth notwithstanding, sorted-subset sequencing proved incomplete by rarefaction. Compared with clonotypes that all four donors shared, non-shared clonotypes had lower generation probabilities.

This clonotype was obtained from a man aged 25 to 40 in good health. Sequencing used naive CD4+ T cells sorted from blood. Subset defined: CD45RA+ positively selected.

Here the CDR3 DNA reads TGTGCCAGCAGCTTAAGGACGGGGGGCAATCAGCCCCAGCATTTT. Translation: CASSLRTGGNQPQHF. J is TRBJ1-5 and V is TRBV7-2; D perhaps matches TRBD1 (5 bases). V lost 2 bases to trimming and J lost 2 bases, with 10 bases between them. The V gene's germline CDR1 is SGHTA and CDR2 FQGNSA. This CDR3 comprises 15 residues. Complete variable domain (other parts from reference TRBV7-2 and TRBJ1-5): GAGVSQSPSNKVTEKGKDVELRCDPISGHTALYWYRQSLGQGLEFLIYFQGNSAPDKSGLPSDRFSAERTGGSVSTLTIQRTQQEDSAVYLCASSLRTGGNQPQHFGDGTRLSIL.